The 28 T cell receptor beta chains reported below all come from one sample, sequenced in a study of PD-1 blockade in classical Hodgkin lymphoma. Some clones are missing from TCRdb's copy, which holds only in-frame ones; the method was immunoSEQ multiplex PCR. Among 25,000 to 35,000 clones listed, roughly 70% were seen once. Relapses following autologous stem cell transplantation were seen in all patients, with brentuximab vedotin exposure varying. The source was peripheral blood mononuclear cells (PBMCs), collected before the second cycle of nivolumab. These receptors originate from a human donor with classical Hodgkin lymphoma.

The J gene is TRBJ2-2, the V gene TRBV9; 7 bases are shared with TRBD2. V shed 3 bases, J shed 4 bases, and the junction held 9 bases outside the gene matches. CDR3 length equals 16 residues. CDR1 is SGDLS and CDR2 is YYNGEE in the germline V gene. The CDR3 loop reads CASSAFRDYLTGELFF. DNA for the CDR3: TGTGCCAGCAGCGCCTTCCGGGACTACCTCACCGGGGAGCTGTTTTTT.

V usage is TRBV27 and J usage is TRBJ2-1; D may be TRBD1 (6 bases). Looked up from germline, CDR1 is MNHEY and CDR2 is SMNVEV (reference sequence). V was trimmed by 6 bases and J by 4 bases, leaving 7 bases between them. The CDR3 consists of 12 residues. CDR3 residues: CASRGGYNEQFF. CDR3 bases: TGTGCCAGCAGAGGGGGATACAATGAGCAGTTCTTC.

The chain couples TRBV5-8 to TRBJ1-3, with D unresolved. Trimming shortened V by 2 bases and J by 2 bases, and 11 bases separated the two germline ends. Germline V CDR1 and CDR2: SGHTS, YDEGEE. The CDR3 contains 15 residues. As DNA, the CDR3 is TGTGCCAGCAGCTTTAGCGGCGGAGCTGGAAACACCATATATTTT. Protein product: CASSFSGGAGNTIYF.

This clone showed up just once. The rearrangement uses TRBV11-3 and TRBJ2-3; D is perhaps TRBD2 (5 bases). V was cut by 1 base and J by 5 bases, with 7 bases left in between. Per the germline V gene, CDR1 is SGHNT and CDR2 is YENEEA. CDR3 length equals 13 residues. CDR3 DNA: TGTGCCAGCAGCTTAGGTGCGGGAGATACGCAGTATTTT. Translated: CASSLGAGDTQYF.

In this sample, this clone turned up a few times. The V call is TRBV27, the J call TRBJ1-1; 10 nucleotides match TRBD1. Germline CDR1 MNHEY, CDR2 SMNVEV (reference sequence). V shed 3 bases, J shed 4 bases, and the junction held 5 bases outside the gene matches. The CDR3 totals 15 residues. The CDR3 loop is CASSFGTGAGTEAFF. CDR3 DNA: TGTGCCAGCAGTTTCGGGACAGGGGCGGGCACTGAAGCTTTCTTT.

This clone occurred a few times. The chain is built from TRBV7-2 and TRBJ1-1; no firm D call. CDR1 is SGHTA and CDR2 is FQGNSA in the germline V gene. The CDR3 length is 15 residues. V shed 0 bases and J shed 1 base, with 9 bases lying between them. This chain's CDR3 is CASSLAGQQNTEAFF. DNA for the CDR3: TGTGCCAGCAGCTTAGCGGGTCAGCAGAACACTGAAGCTTTCTTT.

The gene calls are TRBV5-1 and TRBJ2-3; TRBD1 matches 8 bases. The CDR3 extends over 14 amino acids. Germline-derived CDR1 and CDR2 are SGHRS and YFSETQ. With 4 bases clipped from V and 4 bases from J, the junction kept 5 bases outside the gene matches. CDR3: CASSRDRRPDTQYF. The CDR3 nucleotides are TGCGCCAGCAGCCGGGACAGGCGCCCAGATACGCAGTATTTT.

This chain joins TRBV27 and TRBJ2-1, with D possibly TRBD2 on 6 matching bases. V gave up 2 bases and J gave up 4 bases, with 12 bases separating them. The CDR3 has 15 amino acids. Germline V gives CDR1 MNHEY, CDR2 SMNVEV (reference sequence). Here the CDR3 DNA reads TGTGCCAGCAGTTTAATGTCTAGCGCGTACAATGAGCAGTTCTTC. Its translation is CASSLMSSAYNEQFF.

This chain joins TRBV7-2 and TRBJ2-7, with 13 bases that match TRBD2. This CDR3 is 15 amino acids long. V lost 6 bases to trimming and J lost 3 bases; unmatched junction nucleotides: 5. Germline lookup yields CDR1 SGHTA and CDR2 FQGNSA. CDR3 in amino acids: CASRLTSGGIYEQYF. CDR3 coding DNA: TGTGCCAGCAGACTGACTAGCGGGGGGATCTACGAGCAGTACTTC.

V and J are TRBV10-3 and TRBJ1-2; D is undetermined. The CDR3 extends over 13 amino acids. Germline CDR1 ENHRY, CDR2 SYGVKD. Trimming left V 7 bases short and J 6 bases short, with 15 bases between. The CDR3 nucleotides are TGTGCCATCACCCCGAGCGGGTCGGATGGCTACACCTTC. Its translation is CAITPSGSDGYTF.

V is TRBV28 and J is TRBJ1-2, with D possibly matching TRBD1 (5 bases). V lost 5 bases, J lost 4 bases, and 11 bases lay in between. This CDR3 is built from 13 residues. Looked up from germline, CDR1 is MDHEN and CDR2 is SYDVKM. CDR3: CASSPTGLYGYTF. Written as DNA, the CDR3 is TGTGCCAGCAGTCCCACGGGGCTCTATGGCTACACCTTC.

The genes are TRBV7-3 and TRBJ2-2, with D perhaps TRBD1 (6 bases). This CDR3 has 15 amino acids. V lost 5 bases and J 8 bases, leaving 18 bases between the germline ends. Per germline, CDR1 SGHTA and CDR2 FQGTGA. The chain's CDR3 is CASSARTGTGGELFF. The DNA for the CDR3 is TGTGCCAGCAGCGCCCGGACGGGAACAGGGGGGGAGCTGTTTTTT.

This clone was seen a few times. This chain connects TRBV4-2 to TRBJ1-2; D possibly corresponds to TRBD1 (6 bases). With 1 base removed from V and 7 bases from J, the gap between germline ends came to 10 bases. The CDR3 is 13 amino acids. Germline CDR1 LGHNA, CDR2 YNFKEQ. The CDR3 bases are TGTGCCAGCAGCCAAGGCAGGGGAGGTGGCTACACCTTC. It translates to CASSQGRGGGYTF.

The V gene is TRBV15, the J gene TRBJ2-7, with D possibly TRBD1 on 6 matching bases. Germline V gene sequence: CDR1 LNHNV, CDR2 YYDKDF (reference sequence). This CDR3 is built from 16 residues. The ends were cut back, 2 bases at V and 4 bases at J, with 18 bases in the middle. The CDR3 reads CATSRTRTATQYEQYF. The CDR3 bases are TGTGCCACCAGCAGAACTAGGACAGCAACACAATACGAGCAGTACTTC.

This clone was seen a few times. J is TRBJ1-2 and V is TRBV2; a weak D match, TRBD1 (6 bases). Trimming shortened V by 1 base and J by 5 bases, and 8 bases separated the two germline ends. The CDR3 extends over 13 amino acids. CDR1 and CDR2 from the germline V gene are SNHLY and FYNNEI. The CDR3 sequence: CASSEDRAYGYTF. DNA of the CDR3: TGTGCCAGCAGTGAAGACAGGGCGTATGGCTACACCTTC.

This clone was found a few times. The V call is TRBV19, the J call TRBJ1-1, with 7 positions matching TRBD1. The J segment lost 1 base and the V segment lost 6 bases, leaving 5 bases of the junction unmatched. CDR3 length: 14 residues. CDR1 and CDR2 from the germline V gene are LNHDA and SQIVND (reference sequence). The CDR3 sequence: CASRPGTENTEAFF. DNA of the CDR3: TGTGCCAGTAGGCCCGGGACAGAGAACACTGAAGCTTTCTTT.

J is TRBJ2-1 and V is TRBV11-2, with 9 bases that match TRBD2. CDR1 is SGHAT and CDR2 is FQNNGV in the germline V gene. The CDR3 has 16 residues. V was pared by 3 bases and J by 10 bases, with 13 bases of the junction left unmatched. CDR3 bases: TGTGCCAGCAGCTTTTTAGCGGGGGCCTACTTCAAAGAGCAGTTCTTC. This sequence encodes CASSFLAGAYFKEQFF.

The chain recombines TRBV19 with TRBJ1-1; D not certain. This CDR3 comprises 13 residues. The V end lost 6 bases, the J end lost 1 base, and 9 bases lay between the germline ends. Germline lookup yields CDR1 LNHDA and CDR2 SQIVND (reference sequence). As DNA, the CDR3 is TGTGCCAGTAGACTGGACTCGAACACTGAAGCTTTCTTT. This sequence encodes CASRLDSNTEAFF.

The chain joins TRBV9 to TRBJ1-4; D possibly corresponds to TRBD1 (6 bases). Deletions cut 3 bases from V and 8 bases from J, with 14 bases between. Germline V CDR1 and CDR2: SGDLS, YYNGEE. This CDR3 spans 14 amino acids. CDR3 sequence reads: CASSETGFGEKLFF. Here the CDR3 DNA reads TGTGCCAGCAGCGAAACAGGGTTTGGGGAAAAACTGTTTTTT.

The chain employs TRBV7-9 and TRBJ1-1; tentative D call: TRBD1 (6 bases). The ends were cut back, 5 bases at V and 1 base at J, with 20 bases in the middle. The CDR3 spans 17 residues. In germline, CDR1 is SEHNR, CDR2 FQNEAQ (reference sequence). The CDR3 reads CASSLRDTLKGNTEAFF. The DNA of the CDR3 is TGTGCCAGCAGCCTCCGGGACACCCTAAAAGGGAACACTGAAGCTTTCTTT.

The V call is TRBV5-4, the J call TRBJ1-2; no reliable D call. Germline loops: CDR1 SGHNT, CDR2 YYREEE (reference sequence). The CDR3 covers 14 residues. V was pared by 3 bases and J by 0 bases, with 9 bases between. The CDR3 here is CASSYDITNYGYTF. The CDR3 DNA follows: TGTGCCAGCAGCTATGACATAACTAACTATGGCTACACCTTC.

This clone qualifies as medium-sized. In the same sample, other DNA sequences code for this CDR3. The V gene is TRBV7-9, the J gene TRBJ2-2; weak D call: TRBD2 (5 bases). This CDR3 is 13 amino acids long. The V and J ends lost 1 base and 5 bases respectively, with 5 bases between them. Per the germline V gene, CDR1 is SEHNR and CDR2 is FQNEAQ (reference sequence). The CDR3 DNA reads TGTGCCAGCAGCTTAGGAGGGACCGGGGAGCTGTTTTTT. Translating gives CASSLGGTGELFF.

The V and J genes are TRBV5-1 and TRBJ2-3, with 7 nucleotides matching TRBD2. The V gene's germline CDR1 is SGHRS and CDR2 YFSETQ. This CDR3 contains 14 residues. V gave up 4 bases and J gave up 1 base; unmatched junction bases: 3. The CDR3 is CASSAGVGTDTQYF. As DNA, the CDR3 is TGCGCCAGCAGCGCGGGGGTAGGCACAGATACGCAGTATTTT.

J is TRBJ1-3 and V is TRBV4-2; 7 bases are shared with TRBD1. Germline V CDR1 and CDR2: LGHNA, YNFKEQ. The CDR3 loop spans 15 amino acids. V lost 4 bases to trimming and J lost 2 bases; unmatched junction nucleotides: 5. The CDR3 bases are TGTGCCAGCAGCCGATCAGGGGGTGCTGGAAACACCATATATTTT. Translated, it gives CASSRSGGAGNTIYF.

In the case of this clone: One end of the junction varies from germline; a read error may be responsible. The chain recombines TRBV7-9 with TRBJ2-7, with D hard to call. Germline CDR1 and CDR2: SEHNR and FQNEAQ (reference sequence). CDR3 length equals 13 residues. CDR3 sequence: CAGSPGPSYEQYF. CDR3 DNA: TGTGCCGGCAGCCCTGGACCGTCCTACGAGCAGTACTTC. Using reference TRBV7-9 and TRBJ2-7 for the parts outside the CDR3, the full variable domain is DTGVSQNPRHKITKRGQNVTFRCDPISEHNRLYWYRQTLGQGPEFLTYFQNEAQLEKSRLLSDRFSAERPKGSFSTLEIQRTEQGDSAMYLCAGSPGPSYEQYFGPGTRLTVT.

The chain uses TRBV18 and TRBJ2-2; TRBD1 aligns across 8 bases. V lost 1 base, J lost 3 bases, and 22 bases stayed unmatched. Germline V gene data show CDR1 as KGHSH and CDR2 as LQKENI. There are 22 residues in the CDR3. This CDR3 is CASSPRRVGWEDRARYTGELFF. In DNA, the CDR3 is TGTGCCAGCTCACCACGACGGGTGGGTTGGGAGGACAGGGCGAGATACACCGGGGAGCTGTTTTTT.

The chain couples TRBV6-5 to TRBJ1-3; D unresolved. The CDR3 contains 13 residues. V dropped 6 bases and J dropped 0 bases, with 6 bases sitting between them. Germline-derived CDR1 and CDR2 are MNHEY and SVGAGI. CDR3 amino acids: CASSFSSGNTIYF. In DNA form, the CDR3 reads TGTGCCAGCAGCTTCAGCTCTGGAAACACCATATATTTT.

This clone was seen only a few times. This rearrangement joins TRBV30 to TRBJ1-1; TRBD1 matches 7 bases. Germline V CDR1 and CDR2: GTSNPN, SVGIG (reference sequence). V shed 5 bases and J 10 bases; nucleotides not matched to a gene: 10. This CDR3 spans 12 amino acids. Written as DNA, the CDR3 is TGTGCCTGGGGAGGGGGCACCCCTGCAGCTTTCTTT. Protein sequence: CAWGGGTPAAFF.